This TCR beta chain came from a study of T cells in women clearing cervical HPV infection. Study overall: Controls gave blood once infection was undetectable; cases at lesion identification.

Profiling relied on immunoSEQ multiplex PCR, and the TCRdb table lists in-frame clones only, not all of them. This sample's table has about 45,000 clones. The CDR3 loop spans 15 amino acids. The germline V and J ends were trimmed by 0 bases and 2 bases, with 9 bases remaining between them. From germline, CDR1 is SGHKS and CDR2 YYEKEE (reference sequence). Turning to this clone: From the germline J gene comes the end of the CDR3, since the read stops 3 residues before it.

The source is a woman aged 18 to 69 with a cervical HPV16 infection that either progressed to CIN3+ or cleared (not recorded which). This sequence joins TRBV5-5 and TRBJ2-1; D gene unclear. Material for sequencing was blood buffy coat. CDR3 DNA, as far as it was read: TGTGCCAGCAGCTTGGATGCGGTAGCCTACAATGAG. Protein: CASSLDAVAYNE. The entire CDR3 is CASSLDAVAYNEQFF.